Presented here are 26 T cell receptor beta chains from one specimen sequenced in a study of identical twins. MiXCR, applied by TCRdb to the 5' RACE reads, yields one record per CDR3 protein. The table records 1.5 million to 2 million distinct CDR3 sequences, less than 40% of them present only once. Sequenced input: cord blood. Receptors were obtained from a newborn girl in good health.

This clonotype was seen only a few times. J is TRBJ1-2 and V is TRBV7-9, with a possible D match to TRBD1 (5 bases). The CDR3 is 15 amino acids. Germline V gene data show CDR1 as SEHNR and CDR2 as FQNEAQ (reference sequence). Trimming took 4 bases from V and 4 from J, leaving 16 bases between them. CDR3 region: CASSSSLRDAYGYTF. As DNA, the CDR3 is TGTGCCAGCAGCTCCTCCCTCCGGGACGCCTATGGCTACACCTTC.

The chain recombines TRBV5-1 with TRBJ2-5, with 10 bases lining up with TRBD2. The CDR3 runs 16 residues. Germline CDR1 is SGHRS and CDR2 is YFSETQ. Trimming at V came to 1 base and at J to 1 base, leaving 4 bases not matched to a gene. CDR3 nucleotides: TGCGCCAGCAGCTTGATAGCGGGGGGTACCCAAGAGACCCAGTACTTC. Residues: CASSLIAGGTQETQYF. Based on the CDR3 plus reference TRBV5-1 and TRBJ2-5, the full variable domain is KAGVTQTPRYLIKTRGQQVTLSCSPISGHRSVSWYQQTPGQGLQFLFEYFSETQRNKGNFPGRFSGRQFSNSRSEMNVSTLELGDSALYLCASSLIAGGTQETQYFGPGTRLLVL.

This chain joins TRBV20-1 and TRBJ1-5; maybe TRBD1 (5 bases). Per the germline V gene, CDR1 is DFQATT and CDR2 is SNEGSKA (reference sequence). The length of the CDR3 is 15 residues. V was shortened by 3 bases and J by 2 bases, with 14 bases between the two germline ends. CDR3: CSASHTFRGNQPQHF. In DNA form, the CDR3 reads TGCAGTGCTAGTCATACCTTCAGGGGCAATCAGCCCCAGCATTTT.

This clonotype appeared a few times. The chain uses TRBV9 and TRBJ1-4; 7 nucleotides line up with TRBD1. Germline CDR1 is SGDLS and CDR2 is YYNGEE. Unmatched junction bases numbered 7, after V lost 0 bases and J lost 8 bases. This CDR3 contains 15 residues. In nucleotides, the CDR3 is TGTGCCAGCAGCGTAGACAGGGGAGTGCGGGAAAAACTGTTTTTT. The encoded protein is CASSVDRGVREKLFF. Together with reference TRBV9 and TRBJ1-4, the CDR3 gives the full variable domain: DSGVTQTPKHLITATGQRVTLRCSPRSGDLSVYWYQQSLDQGLQFLIQYYNGEERAKGNILERFSAQQFPDLHSELNLSSLELGDSALYFCASSVDRGVREKLFFGSGTQLSVL.

A few counts support this clonotype. The chain links TRBV11-2 to TRBJ2-7, with D unclear. The CDR3 spans 12 residues. The germline V gene has CDR1 SGHAT and CDR2 FQNNGV. V lost 4 bases and J lost 4, with 8 bases in between. In DNA, the CDR3 is TGTGCCAGCAGCTCCCCAATATACGAGCAGTACTTC. Translation gives CASSSPIYEQYF.

The chain couples TRBV24-1 to TRBJ2-4; no definite D call. Judging by the DNA end, TRBJ2-5 fits better; the J call may be wrong. Germline CDR1 KGHDR, CDR2 SFDVKD. CDR3 length: 12 residues. For the CDR3, the DNA is TGTGCCACCAGTGCGTCCGCGGAGACCCAGTACTTC. Amino acids: CATSASAETQYF.

The sample holds one count of this clonotype. The chain carries TRBV27 and TRBJ1-1, with unresolved D. Trimming left V 6 bases short and J 6 bases short, with 20 bases between. CDR3 length equals 15 residues. In germline, CDR1 is MNHEY, CDR2 SMNVEV (reference sequence). CDR3 sequence: CASSPLATARAEAFF. In DNA form, the CDR3 reads TGTGCCAGCAGCCCACTCGCCACAGCTAGGGCTGAAGCTTTCTTT.

The chain carries TRBV5-6 and TRBJ2-7; the D call may be TRBD1 or TRBD2 (5 bases each). The CDR3 is 16 residues long. Germline CDR1 SGHDT, CDR2 YYEEEE. V was cut by 0 bases and J by 0 bases, with 13 bases left in between. CDR3 coding DNA: TGTGCCAGCAGCTTGGCCGCAGGGACGAGCTCCTACGAGCAGTACTTC. It translates to CASSLAAGTSSYEQYF.

The V gene is TRBV6-5, the J gene TRBJ2-5; 7 bases match TRBD2. The CDR3 consists of 13 residues. CDR1 and CDR2 from the germline V gene are MNHEY and SVGAGI. With 8 bases clipped from V and 11 bases from J, the junction kept 14 bases outside the gene matches. Here the CDR3 reads CASAGAVYNEQYF. The DNA for the CDR3 is TGTGCCAGCGCGGGAGCGGTCTACAATGAGCAGTACTTC.

Here the CDR3 reads CASSLRGYKWGNQPQHF. CDR3 nucleotide sequence: TGTGCCAGCAGTCTACGTGGTTATAAATGGGGCAATCAGCCCCAGCATTTT. The rearrangement links TRBV28 to TRBJ1-5; D gene uncertain. V was trimmed by 5 bases and J by 2 bases, leaving 19 bases between them. Looked up from germline, CDR1 is MDHEN and CDR2 is SYDVKM. This CDR3 comprises 17 residues.

V and J are TRBV4-2 and TRBJ2-3; 10 nucleotides agree with TRBD2. The CDR3 runs to 16 residues. Germline V CDR1 and CDR2: LGHNA, YNFKEQ. The junction had 9 bases not matched to a gene; V was cut back by 7 bases and J by 2 bases. CDR3 in amino acids: CASNRGLAAITDTQYF. The DNA of the CDR3 is TGTGCCAGCAACCGTGGACTAGCGGCGATCACAGATACGCAGTATTTT.

The chain uses TRBV12-3 or TRBV12-4 and TRBJ1-2; 7 nucleotides agree with TRBD1. The V and J ends lost 7 bases and 7 bases, in that order; junction bases with no gene match: 12. There are 14 residues in the CDR3. This chain's CDR3 is CASTLRGQWAGYTF. CDR3 nucleotide sequence: TGTGCCAGCACCTTAAGGGGACAGTGGGCTGGCTACACCTTC.

The chain carries TRBV15 and TRBJ1-4, with a tentative D call TRBD1 (5 bases). V dropped 1 base and J dropped 6 bases, with 12 bases sitting between them. Germline V gene lookup returns CDR1 LNHNV and CDR2 YYDKDF (reference sequence). The CDR3 sequence is 15 residues long. As DNA, the CDR3 is TGTGCCACCAGCAGAGGCGGTGGGGGAGATGAAAAACTGTTTTTT. Residues: CATSRGGGGDEKLFF.

This clonotype was observed a single time. The chain has TRBV20-1 and TRBJ2-7; no definite D call. V lost 5 bases and J 2 bases, leaving 10 bases between the germline ends. Germline V lookup: CDR1 DFQATT, CDR2 SNEGSKA (reference sequence). This CDR3 spans 12 amino acids. The CDR3 region is CSADDAAYEQYF. CDR3 sequence (DNA): TGCAGTGCTGATGACGCGGCCTACGAGCAGTACTTC.

V gene TRBV4-1 combines with J gene TRBJ2-5; TRBD2 agrees at 11 bases. Germline values: CDR1 MGHRA, CDR2 YSYEKL. J was trimmed by 11 bases and V by 1 base; bases with no gene match: 21. The CDR3 has 19 amino acids. As DNA, the CDR3 is TGCGCCAGCAGCCAAGGGGCCCCACGACTAGCGGGGAAATACAATGAGCAGTACTTC. This sequence encodes CASSQGAPRLAGKYNEQYF.

This clonotype was recorded a few times. This sequence joins TRBV25-1 and TRBJ2-7; the D is unclear. The CDR3 has 13 residues. Looked up from germline, CDR1 is MGHDK and CDR2 is SYGVNS. V was pared by 3 bases and J by 4 bases, with 10 bases between. In nucleotides, the CDR3 is TGTGCCAGCAGTGACCCGGGTGTTTACGAGCAGTACTTC. It is translated as CASSDPGVYEQYF.

The rearrangement uses TRBV5-1 and TRBJ2-7; TRBD1 aligns across 9 bases. CDR3 length: 15 residues. The V segment lost 4 bases and the J segment 1 base; nucleotides outside the gene matches: 6. Germline CDR1 and CDR2: SGHRS and YFSETQ. Written as DNA, the CDR3 is TGCGCCAGCAGCGCCCGGGACAGGGCGTCCTACGAGCAGTACTTC. Amino acids: CASSARDRASYEQYF.

This clonotype came up a few times. This sequence joins TRBV5-1 and TRBJ2-1, with 10 bases aligning to TRBD2. Germline CDR1 SGHRS, CDR2 YFSETQ. The V gene end was trimmed by 0 bases and the J gene end by 5 bases; junction bases not matched to a gene: 2. The CDR3 length is 15 residues. The CDR3 spells CASSLVLAGHNEQFF. CDR3 DNA: TGCGCCAGCAGCTTGGTACTAGCGGGGCACAATGAGCAGTTCTTC.

Regarding this clonotype: A junction boundary mismatches the germline segment, possibly from a read error. The chain couples TRBV15 to TRBJ2-7, with TRBD1 as a possible D gene (6 bases). Germline CDR1 and CDR2: LNHNV and YYDKDF (reference sequence). The CDR3 totals 14 residues. The CDR3 loop reads CATSGETGSYEQYF. CDR3 nucleotide sequence: TGTGCCACCAGCGGAGAGACAGGTTCCTACGAGCAGTACTTC.

This clonotype was observed a few times. The chain uses TRBV29-1 and TRBJ2-2; tentatively, D is TRBD2 (5 bases). V shed 6 bases and J shed 5 bases, with 16 bases lying between them. CDR3 length: 14 residues. Germline lookup yields CDR1 SQVTM and CDR2 ANQGSEA. CDR3 DNA sequence: TGCAGCGTCCCAAGCCTAGCACCTACCGGGGAGCTGTTTTTT. Its translation: CSVPSLAPTGELFF.

The V gene is TRBV19, the J gene TRBJ1-2, with 7 bases that match TRBD1. The J segment lost 6 bases and the V segment lost 6 bases, leaving 7 bases of the junction unmatched. Germline CDR1 is LNHDA and CDR2 is SQIVND (reference sequence). The CDR3 has 13 residues. This chain's CDR3 is CASRPTGENGYTF. Written as DNA, the CDR3 is TGTGCCAGTAGGCCCACAGGGGAGAATGGCTACACCTTC.

Comment on this clonotype: Compared with germline, one end of the junction differs, possibly owing to a read error. This chain uses TRBV3-1 with TRBJ2-5, with D uncertain. The J call may be faulty, since TRBJ2-4 better matches the DNA end. This CDR3 contains 14 residues. Germline-derived CDR1 and CDR2 are LGHDT and YNNKEL (reference sequence). In DNA form, the CDR3 reads TGTGCCAGCAGCCTCCTTTCAGCCGAAAACATTCAGTACTTC. Translating it yields CASSLLSAENIQYF.

The chain employs TRBV20-1 and TRBJ2-1; TRBD1 or TRBD2 may be the D gene (5 bases each). The germline V gene has CDR1 DFQATT and CDR2 SNEGSKA (reference sequence). The V gene lost 3 bases and the J gene lost 9 bases, with 18 bases spanning the gap. The CDR3 has 14 amino acids. The DNA of the CDR3 is TGCAGTGCTAGTGGGGGTCAAGGCCACAGTGAGCAGTTCTTC. This sequence encodes CSASGGQGHSEQFF.

The table lists this clonotype with a few counts. V usage is TRBV20-1 and J usage is TRBJ1-2; D gene ambiguous. Trimming removed 7 bases from V and 0 bases from J, with 9 bases in between. The CDR3 runs to 12 residues. Germline values: CDR1 DFQATT, CDR2 SNEGSKA (reference sequence). CDR3 sequence reads: CSGISPNYGYTF. As DNA, the CDR3 is TGCAGTGGGATTAGTCCTAACTATGGCTACACCTTC.

In its sample, this clonotype was seen a few times. The DNA for the CDR3 is TGTGCCAGCAGGAATTACAGGAGCTCCTATAATTCACCCCTCCACTTT. It encodes CASRNYRSSYNSPLHF. V is TRBV27 and J is TRBJ1-6, with D perhaps TRBD1 (5 bases). This CDR3 region has 16 residues. V lost 6 bases and J lost 0, with 12 bases in between. Germline CDR1 is MNHEY and CDR2 is SMNVEV (reference sequence).

The genes are TRBV5-6 and TRBJ2-6, with TRBD1 as a possible D gene (5 bases). The CDR3 spans 15 residues. The germline CDR1 and CDR2 sequences are SGHDT and YYEEEE. The germline V and J ends were trimmed by 4 bases and 1 base, with 9 bases remaining between them. CDR3 bases: TGTGCCAGCAGCGGCCCAGGGTCTGGGGCCAACGTCCTGACTTTC. Amino acids: CASSGPGSGANVLTF.